The subject of this entry is one T cell receptor (beta chain). These data come from a study of blood T cell repertoires in COVID-19. Background on the study: Nucleic acid was either cDNA or gDNA, and it came from T cells, B-cell-depleted T cells, or PBMCs.

The CDR3 has 17 residues. CDR1 is SGHAT, CDR2 FQDESV, per germline (reference sequence). V lost 0 bases to trimming and J lost 1 base; unmatched junction nucleotides: 6. Original analysis: How many nucleated cells were present was estimated from reference gene primer amplification. The assay was immunoSEQ multiplex PCR, and TCRdb's table has in-frame clones only and misses some. Clonal size and the V and J genes are those of that table, whereas D and trimming came from the DNA. The sample records about 330,000 clones, roughly 88% being singletons. This TCR was recovered from a woman aged 45-65 years with active or convalescent COVID-19. Sequences were obtained from peripheral blood. This chain links TRBV11-1 with TRBJ2-3; TRBD2 matches 8 bases. Here the CDR3 DNA reads TGTGCCAGCAGCTTAGCGCTGGCGGGGGGTGGCACAGATACGCAGTATTTT. It yields the protein CASSLALAGGGTDTQYF.